The 7 T cell receptor beta chains given below trace back to one sample, sequenced in a study of T cells in Graves' hyperthyroidism and ophthalmopathy. Amplified TCR beta CDR3 regions came from RNA transcripts. Carried out on the TCR CDR3, a first-round RT-PCR used the HTBI primer set. TCRdb re-analysed the multiplex PCR reads in MiXCR, keeping a single row per CDR3 protein. Counted here are 200,000 to 250,000 distinct CDR3 sequences, less than 20% occurring once; the ten biggest clones make up around 30%. Sequencing used blood. The receptors were gathered from a woman younger than 30 with Graves' ophthalmopathy.

This clonotype was recorded at least ten times. This sequence joins TRBV6-2 or TRBV6-3 and TRBJ2-3, with 7 bases aligning to TRBD2. Germline values: CDR1 MNHEY, CDR2 SVGEGT. The CDR3 has 15 amino acids. V trimming: 6 bases; J trimming: 1 base; junction bases outside the gene matches: 7. The CDR3 DNA follows: TGTGCCAGCAGCAAGCCTCTAGCGGGCACAGATACGCAGTATTTT. Protein sequence: CASSKPLAGTDTQYF.

This clonotype was detected only a few times. The rearrangement uses TRBV5-5 and TRBJ1-4; 9 positions match TRBD1. The CDR3 is 14 amino acids. Germline V gene data show CDR1 as SGHKS and CDR2 as YYEKEE (reference sequence). V was clipped by 4 bases and J by 7 bases; unmatched bases: 5. The CDR3 nucleotides read TGTGCCAGCAGCACGGGACAGGGTGGTGAAAAACTGTTTTTT. Amino acids: CASSTGQGGEKLFF.

This chain connects TRBV20-1 to TRBJ2-3; 7 positions agree with TRBD2. The CDR3 is made up of 14 amino acids. CDR1 is DFQATT and CDR2 is SNEGSKA in the germline V gene (reference sequence). V lost 0 bases to trimming and J lost 3 bases; unmatched junction nucleotides: 3. The CDR3 DNA reads TGCAGTGCTAGAGATGGCGGGAGAACAGATACGCAGTATTTT. Amino acids: CSARDGGRTDTQYF.

This clonotype was observed many times. The genes are TRBV11-2 and TRBJ2-5; 8 bases map to TRBD1. Germline V gene sequence: CDR1 SGHAT, CDR2 FQNNGV. J gave up 4 bases and V 4 bases, and 8 bases lay outside the gene matches. The CDR3 is 15 residues long. The CDR3 DNA reads as TGTGCCAGCAGCTCACACGGAGGACAGGGAGAGACCCAGTACTTC. As protein: CASSSHGGQGETQYF.

This clonotype was counted at least ten times. The chain has TRBV2 and TRBJ1-3; D is uncertain. V was pared by 6 bases and J by 1 base, with 7 bases between. CDR3 length: 13 residues. Germline V CDR1 and CDR2: SNHLY, FYNNEI. The CDR3 nucleotides are TGTGCCAGCAGGATCGAATCTGGAAACACCATATATTTT. This codes for CASRIESGNTIYF. Full variable domain (missing parts from reference TRBV2 and TRBJ1-3): EPEVTQTPSHQVTQMGQEVILRCVPISNHLYFYWYRQILGQKVEFLVSFYNNEISEKSEIFDDQFSVERPDGSNFTLKIRSTKLEDSAMYFCASRIESGNTIYFGEGSWLTVV.

At least ten counts were recorded for this clonotype. The chain has TRBV12-3 or TRBV12-4 and TRBJ1-1, with 8 bases that match TRBD1. This CDR3 region has 14 residues. Germline trimming cut 7 bases from V and 6 bases from J; bases unmatched to any gene: 10. CDR3 coding DNA: TGTGCCAGCACCTCAGGACAGGGAATATCTGAAGCTTTCTTT. Its translation: CASTSGQGISEAFF.

This chain links TRBV19 with TRBJ2-3, with TRBD1 identical over 7 bases. Germline V gene lookup returns CDR1 LNHDA and CDR2 SQIVND (reference sequence). J gave up 7 bases and V 6 bases, and 16 bases lay outside the gene matches. CDR3 length: 16 residues. The CDR3 DNA follows: TGTGCCAGTAGCCCCCCGCGGGTAGGGGGCCTCAATACGCAGTATTTT. Translating gives CASSPPRVGGLNTQYF. The complete variable domain, with remaining parts taken from reference TRBV19 and TRBJ2-3, reads DGGITQSPKYLFRKEGQNVTLSCEQNLNHDAMYWYRQDPGQGLRLIYYSQIVNDFQKGDIAEGYSVSREKKESFPLTVTSAQKNPTAFYLCASSPPRVGGLNTQYFGPGTRLTVL.